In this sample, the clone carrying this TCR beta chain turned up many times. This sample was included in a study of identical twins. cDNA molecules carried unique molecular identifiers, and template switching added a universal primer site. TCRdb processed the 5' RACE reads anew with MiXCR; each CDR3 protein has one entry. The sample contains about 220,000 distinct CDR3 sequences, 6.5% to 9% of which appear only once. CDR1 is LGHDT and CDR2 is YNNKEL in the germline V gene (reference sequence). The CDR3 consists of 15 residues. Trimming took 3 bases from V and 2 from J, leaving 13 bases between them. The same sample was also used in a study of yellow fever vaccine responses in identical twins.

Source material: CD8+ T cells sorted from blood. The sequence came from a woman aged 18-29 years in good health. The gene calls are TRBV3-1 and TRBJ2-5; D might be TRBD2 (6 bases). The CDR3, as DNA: TGTGCCAGCAGCCAGAGCGATAGCGGTCAAGAGACCCAGTACTTC. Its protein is CASSQSDSGQETQYF.